In this sample, the clone carrying this T cell receptor beta chain turned up a few times. One junction end disagrees with the germline gene, perhaps due to a read error. This CDR3 spans 16 amino acids. Germline loops: CDR1 MNHEY, CDR2 SVGAGI. Treg sorting used a CD4+CD25+CD127-/low gate. Via MiXCR, TCRdb re-called the 5' RACE reads, giving one row per CDR3 protein. The sample includes about 10,000 distinct CDR3 sequences, around 25% of them seen just once. The sample consisted of Tregs sorted from blood. This receptor was taken from a female donor with breast cancer. This sequence joins TRBV6-5 and TRBJ1-1; TRBD1 aligns across 7 bases. Here the CDR3 reads CASSYSPTGANTEAFF. The CDR3 bases are TGTGCCAGCAGTTACTCTCCAACAGGGGCTAACACCGAAGCTTTCTTT.